This T cell receptor beta chain was identified in a study of cytomegalovirus exposure and HLA in healthy donors. Study summary: A data release that came early held tens of millions of unique TCRs from HLA-typed donors.

Healthy bone marrow donors made up the donors. Study outcomes and limitations: It was reported in a later analysis that an Asian-associated ancestry cluster showed fewer N-insertions than the approximately 670-donor mean. In a later analysis, across HLA loci, associated TCR counts were highest for DRB1, lowest for HLA-C.

The table lists this clone with a count of one. What it binds is unknown. The CDR3 is 12 amino acids. Deletions cut 0 bases from V and 11 bases from J, with 6 bases between. The PCR employed 60 Vbeta primers together with 13 Jbeta primers. The repertoire was sequenced with immunoSEQ multiplex PCR; TCRdb's copy has only in-frame clones and lacks some. Among over 150,000 clones listed, approximately 71% were seen once. Sequencing input: PBMCs. This TCR came from a middle-aged man in good health and CMV-seronegative. This chain uses TRBV5-3 with TRBJ1-6; D is uncertain. TRBV5-3 is an ORF, and what it does is uncertain. The CDR3 DNA reads TGTGCCAGAAGCTTGGCCCGGGCACCCCTCCACTTT. It is translated as CARSLARAPLHF.